The 8 T cell receptor beta chains in this list originate from one sample, sequenced in a study of T-cell memory formation after mild COVID-19. MiXCR, run by TCRdb on the 5' RACE reads, gives a single entry per CDR3 protein. The repertoire consists of 250,000 to 350,000 distinct CDR3 sequences, with approximately 15% occurring once and the leading ten covering about a fifth. Material for sequencing was PBMCs or a T cell subset sorted from them (not recorded which). These receptors were obtained from a man aged 18 to 30 who had mild COVID-19 (a few samples of this study predate the infection). Cell type and time point are not known.

This clonotype was picked up a small number of times. The chain links TRBV29-1 to TRBJ2-3, with no clear D. From germline, CDR1 is SQVTM and CDR2 ANQGSEA. This CDR3 has 13 residues. The ends were cut back, 6 bases at V and 5 bases at J, with 15 bases in the middle. The CDR3 DNA follows: TGCAGCGTCTTCGCCCCTAGTAGAGATACGCAGTATTTT. It yields the protein CSVFAPSRDTQYF.

The chain uses TRBV27 and TRBJ2-3; D may be TRBD1 or TRBD2 (5 bases each). Looked up from germline, CDR1 is MNHEY and CDR2 is SMNVEV (reference sequence). The CDR3 contains 14 residues. The V end was cut by 0 bases, the J end by 4 bases, with 8 bases between. CDR3 sequence reads: CASSLSGRADTQYF. The CDR3 coding sequence is TGTGCCAGCAGTTTATCGGGGCGGGCAGATACGCAGTATTTT.

This clonotype occurred a few times. J is TRBJ1-2 and V is TRBV2, with D uncertain. CDR3 size: 12 residues. Per the germline V gene, CDR1 is SNHLY and CDR2 is FYNNEI. V shed 10 bases and J shed 5 bases, with 14 bases lying between them. CDR3 sequence: CANLTGRYGYTF. The CDR3 DNA sequence: TGTGCCAACCTAACCGGACGGTATGGCTACACCTTC.

The V and J genes are TRBV3-1 and TRBJ2-5; no definite D call. Germline CDR1 and CDR2: LGHDT and YNNKEL (reference sequence). This CDR3 is 14 amino acids long. With 4 bases removed from V and 5 bases from J, the gap between germline ends came to 14 bases. The CDR3 DNA reads TGTGCCAGCAGCCTCCCGGCCCGACCCGAGACCCAGTACTTC. Its protein product is CASSLPARPETQYF.

V gene TRBV7-2 combines with J gene TRBJ1-2; a possible D gene is TRBD1 (6 bases). The germline CDR1 and CDR2 sequences are SGHTA and FQGNSA. The CDR3 covers 13 residues. Deletions cut 5 bases from V and 8 bases from J, with 15 bases between. CDR3 bases: TGTGCCAGCAGCCCCACAGGGCTACGGGGCTACACCTTC. Protein product: CASSPTGLRGYTF.

This clonotype was found many times. The CDR3 sequence: CASSFFFPSGVNETQYF. The CDR3 nucleotides read TGTGCCAGCAGTTTCTTCTTCCCTAGCGGGGTGAATGAGACCCAGTACTTC. The V and J genes are TRBV27 and TRBJ2-5; 9 positions agree with TRBD2. Per the germline V gene, CDR1 is MNHEY and CDR2 is SMNVEV (reference sequence). Unmatched junction bases numbered 13, after V lost 3 bases and J lost 5 bases. This CDR3 is built from 17 residues.

This clonotype was seen at least ten times. V usage is TRBV7-9 and J usage is TRBJ2-1; no clear D gene. This CDR3 contains 13 residues. V lost 6 bases to trimming and J lost 10 bases, with 16 bases between them. The germline CDR1 and CDR2 sequences are SEHNR and FQNEAQ (reference sequence). CDR3 amino acids: CASSVGFLVEQFF. DNA of the CDR3: TGTGCCAGCAGTGTGGGGTTTTTGGTCGAGCAGTTCTTC.

The J gene is TRBJ2-2, the V gene TRBV12-3 or TRBV12-4; the D call may be TRBD1 or TRBD2 (5 bases each). Trimming took off 6 bases at V and 3 bases at J, with 11 bases between the two ends. CDR3 length: 14 amino acids. CDR3 amino acids: CASRAGADTGELFF. DNA for the CDR3: TGTGCCAGCAGAGCCGGGGCCGACACCGGGGAGCTGTTTTTT.